A single T cell receptor (beta chain) is shown here with its context. Its antigen is as yet unknown. This record belongs to a study of memory CD4+ T cells and cytomegalovirus serostatus. The sort gate was single viable CD3+CD4+CD8-CD45RO+ cells for memory CD4+ T cells. Positive selection with CD4 microbeads enriched total CD4+ T cells. The trim removed 6 bases at V and 6 bases at J, leaving 8 bases unmatched. The CDR3 extends over 15 amino acids. Germline V gene data show CDR1 as MNHEY and CDR2 as SMNVEV (reference sequence). Notes on the study in general: Suggested: most of the CMV-linked TCR signature lies in CD4+ memory cells. Of under 200 reported CMV TCRbeta sequences, around 63 were found in memory CD4+ repertoires.

Authors' analysis steps: After removing out-of-frame reads, over 2 million distinct TCRbeta sequences remained. Assay: immunoSEQ multiplex PCR; the TCRdb copy retains only in-frame clones and omits some. That table furnishes V, J and clone size, whereas the DNA furnished D and trimming. The profile shows about 80,000 clones, less than 90% of them singletons. The clonotype comes from an adult in good health and CMV-seronegative. The sequenced sample consisted of memory CD4+ T cells from blood. The J gene is TRBJ1-4, the V gene TRBV27; 9 bases map to TRBD1. The CDR3: CASSWRQGGDEKLFF. The CDR3 DNA reads as TGTGCCAGCAGCTGGAGACAGGGGGGAGATGAAAAACTGTTTTTT.